The next 26 T cell receptor beta chains were all read from a single sample in a study of blood T cell repertoires in COVID-19. Profiled with immunoSEQ multiplex PCR; TCRdb holds only in-frame clones, not every one. The sample shows 250,000 to 350,000 clones, about 89% of them seen only once. Sequenced input: peripheral blood. These receptors all come from a woman aged 30 to 39 with COVID-19, enrolled during active disease.

Only one count was recorded for this clone. This chain uses TRBV27 with TRBJ1-2; 11 bases match TRBD1. Germline lookup yields CDR1 MNHEY and CDR2 SMNVEV (reference sequence). The CDR3 extends over 15 amino acids. The V segment lost 4 bases and the J segment 8 bases; nucleotides outside the gene matches: 9. CDR3 coding DNA: TGTGCCAGCAGTTCTAGGGGACAGGGGGGTAGAGGCTACACCTTC. It yields the protein CASSSRGQGGRGYTF.

This chain connects TRBV5-1 to TRBJ2-1; weak D call: TRBD2 (6 bases). The V and J ends lost 4 bases and 1 base respectively, with 12 bases between them. This CDR3 has 15 amino acids. Germline V gene sequence: CDR1 SGHRS, CDR2 YFSETQ. The CDR3 bases are TGCGCCAGCAGCGTTAGCGGAGAGTCCTACAATGAGCAGTTCTTC. This encodes CASSVSGESYNEQFF.

The CDR3 region is CASSLLGLQETQYF. CDR3 bases: TGTGCCAGCAGCCTACTAGGGCTCCAAGAGACCCAGTACTTC. The V gene is TRBV27, the J gene TRBJ2-5; the D gene is possibly TRBD2 (5 bases). Germline V gene data show CDR1 as MNHEY and CDR2 as SMNVEV (reference sequence). V lost 6 bases and J lost 1, with 12 bases in between. This CDR3 region has 14 residues.

The chain links TRBV7-8 to TRBJ1-5; 8 bases line up with TRBD1. Germline CDR1 SGHVS, CDR2 FQNEAQ. This CDR3 contains 18 residues. Unmatched junction bases numbered 10, after V lost 2 bases and J lost 1 base. CDR3 amino acids: CASSLRPPGGGSNQPQHF. The DNA for the CDR3 is TGTGCCAGCAGCTTAAGGCCCCCAGGGGGCGGAAGCAATCAGCCCCAGCATTTT.

The J gene is TRBJ2-7, the V gene TRBV5-1; TRBD2 agrees at 8 bases. The CDR3 has 15 amino acids. After removal of 3 bases from V and 1 base from J, the junction contained 6 bases not matched to a gene. CDR1 and CDR2 from the germline V gene are SGHRS and YFSETQ. The CDR3 DNA sequence: TGCGCCAGCAGCTCCGTAGCGGGAACGTCCTACGAGCAGTACTTC. Protein product: CASSSVAGTSYEQYF.

The gene calls are TRBV27 and TRBJ1-3; no reliable D call. CDR3 size: 13 residues. V was pared by 3 bases and J by 0 bases, with 3 bases between. The germline gives CDR1 MNHEY, CDR2 SMNVEV (reference sequence). The CDR3 nucleotides read TGTGCCAGCAGTTTCCTCTCTGGAAACACCATATATTTT. It is translated as CASSFLSGNTIYF.

The chain is built from TRBV12-3 or TRBV12-4 and TRBJ2-7, with D unclear. The CDR3 is made up of 12 amino acids. Trimming cost V 3 bases and J 3 bases, with 6 bases left between them. The CDR3 nucleotides read TGTGCCAGCAGTTTGATCTACTACGAGCAGTACTTC. Translation gives CASSLIYYEQYF.

J is TRBJ2-5 and V is TRBV7-6, with D tentatively TRBD1 (6 bases). The CDR3 has 16 amino acids. Trimming left V 3 bases short and J 5 bases short, with 19 bases between. Germline lookup yields CDR1 SGHVS and CDR2 FNYEAQ. The CDR3 sequence: CASSLGAQGSSETQYF. Written as DNA, the CDR3 is TGTGCCAGCAGCTTGGGGGCTCAAGGATCTTCGGAGACCCAGTACTTC.

The chain joins TRBV19 to TRBJ1-4, with D hard to call. From germline, CDR1 is LNHDA and CDR2 SQIVND (reference sequence). V was pared by 6 bases and J by 0 bases, with 14 bases between. The CDR3 spans 16 residues. Written as DNA, the CDR3 is TGTGCCAGTAGAATGAGACACCTTGCAACTAATGAAAAACTGTTTTTT. It translates to CASRMRHLATNEKLFF.

The rearrangement uses TRBV12-3 or TRBV12-4 and TRBJ1-6, with D unclear. The V gene lost 5 bases and the J gene lost 6 bases, with 5 bases spanning the gap. This CDR3 has 12 amino acids. CDR3 residues: CASSLANSPLHF. The DNA of the CDR3 is TGTGCCAGCAGTCTGGCTAATTCACCCCTCCACTTT.

The chain joins TRBV28 to TRBJ2-4; 7 bases agree with TRBD1. The junction had 9 bases not matched to a gene; V was cut back by 1 base and J by 0 bases. CDR1 is MDHEN, CDR2 SYDVKM, per germline. This CDR3 region has 18 residues. Written as DNA, the CDR3 is TGTGCCAGCAGTTTATTAGAGTTGGGACAGCTAGCCAAAAACATTCAGTACTTC. This sequence encodes CASSLLELGQLAKNIQYF. The full variable domain, in which reference TRBV28 and TRBJ2-4 provide the parts outside the CDR3, is DVKVTQSSRYLVKRTGEKVFLECVQDMDHENMFWYRQDPGLGLRLIYFSYDVKMKEKGDIPEGYSVSREKKERFSLILESASTNQTSMYLCASSLLELGQLAKNIQYFGAGTRLSVL.

The table lists this clone with a few counts. The genes are TRBV5-4 and TRBJ1-1; 7 nucleotides agree with TRBD1. J lost 1 base, V lost 4 bases, and 7 bases had no gene match. Germline CDR1 reads SGHNT; CDR2 reads YYREEE (reference sequence). The CDR3 runs to 15 residues. The CDR3 bases are TGTGCCAGCAGCCCAAGACAGGGAGCGAACACTGAAGCTTTCTTT. Residues: CASSPRQGANTEAFF.

This clone was counted only a few times. The chain employs TRBV2 and TRBJ2-4; D possibly corresponds to TRBD2 (6 bases). V lost 2 bases to trimming and J lost 5 bases, with 13 bases between them. The CDR3 spans 15 residues. CDR1 and CDR2 (germline): SNHLY, FYNNEI. CDR3 DNA sequence: TGTGCCAGCAGTGAATTAGGGACTCCAGAAAACATTCAGTACTTC. Its translation: CASSELGTPENIQYF.

This chain joins TRBV24-1 and TRBJ1-5, with D possibly being TRBD1 (6 bases). CDR1 is KGHDR, CDR2 SFDVKD, per germline. The length of the CDR3 is 16 residues. V was clipped by 4 bases and J by 5 bases, with 17 bases between them. CDR3 nucleotides: TGTGCCACCAGTGACAGTAAGGGGGGAGGGGATCAGCCCCAGCATTTT. Amino acid sequence: CATSDSKGGGDQPQHF.

CDR3 sequence: CASHAGQGPSSYNSPLHF. For the CDR3, the DNA is TGTGCCTCTCACGCGGGACAGGGGCCTAGCTCCTATAATTCACCCCTCCACTTT. The V gene is TRBV30, the J gene TRBJ1-6; 10 bases align to TRBD1. This CDR3 has 18 amino acids. Germline V lookup: CDR1 GTSNPN, CDR2 SVGIG (reference sequence). Trimming at V came to 7 bases and at J to 0 bases, leaving 12 bases not matched to a gene.

The chain joins TRBV19 to TRBJ1-1; D may be TRBD1 (6 bases). The CDR3 totals 15 residues. The V and J ends lost 5 bases and 4 bases respectively, with 17 bases between them. Germline V gene lookup returns CDR1 LNHDA and CDR2 SQIVND (reference sequence). The CDR3 loop reads CASSYRVEGSTEAFF. The CDR3 nucleotides read TGTGCCAGTAGTTACAGGGTCGAGGGGAGCACTGAAGCTTTCTTT.

This chain links TRBV28 with TRBJ2-4; 7 bases line up with TRBD1. Germline V gene lookup returns CDR1 MDHEN and CDR2 SYDVKM. J gave up 6 bases and V 6 bases, and 2 bases lay outside the gene matches. The CDR3 sequence is 12 residues long. This CDR3 is CASRGTANIQYF. As DNA, the CDR3 is TGTGCCAGCAGGGGGACAGCAAACATTCAGTACTTC.

The J gene is TRBJ2-1, the V gene TRBV14; TRBD2 matches 7 bases. Germline V gene sequence: CDR1 SGHDN, CDR2 FVKESK. This CDR3 has 16 residues. V lost 0 bases and J lost 6; bases outside the gene matches: 8. Here the CDR3 reads CASSQDGRTRVNEQFF. Written as DNA, the CDR3 is TGTGCCAGCAGCCAAGATGGAAGGACTAGGGTCAATGAGCAGTTCTTC.

This rearrangement joins TRBV19 to TRBJ1-5; 8 nucleotides agree with TRBD1. The CDR3 length is 17 residues. Losses at the gene ends were 6 bases for V and 6 bases for J; bases not matched to a gene: 16. CDR1 is LNHDA and CDR2 is SQIVND in the germline V gene (reference sequence). The CDR3 nucleotides read TGTGCCAGTAGCTCCCGTTTCCCCCAGGGGGCTGGTCAGCCCCAGCATTTT. Translation gives CASSSRFPQGAGQPQHF.

J is TRBJ2-1 and V is TRBV5-4; a weak D match, TRBD2 (6 bases). CDR3 length: 15 residues. The germline CDR1 and CDR2 sequences are SGHNT and YYREEE (reference sequence). Trimming pared 0 bases from V and 6 bases from J, leaving 13 bases between. The DNA for the CDR3 is TGTGCCAGCAGCTTGGTCGCTAGCGTACCCAATGAGCAGTTCTTC. Protein sequence: CASSLVASVPNEQFF.

This chain links TRBV5-1 with TRBJ2-1; TRBD2 aligns across 9 bases. The CDR3 loop spans 17 amino acids. J lost 8 bases, V lost 4 bases, and 16 bases had no gene match. Looked up from germline, CDR1 is SGHRS and CDR2 is YFSETQ. The CDR3 protein is CASSTQTGTSRSHEQFF. CDR3 DNA sequence: TGCGCCAGCAGCACCCAGACCGGGACTAGCCGTTCTCATGAGCAGTTCTTC.

V usage is TRBV5-4 and J usage is TRBJ1-1; TRBD1 matches 7 bases. From germline, CDR1 is SGHNT and CDR2 YYREEE (reference sequence). The CDR3 totals 12 residues. The junction had 5 bases not matched to a gene; V was cut back by 5 bases and J by 7 bases. The CDR3 protein is CASRDRADEAFF. The DNA of the CDR3 is TGTGCCAGCAGAGACAGGGCTGATGAAGCTTTCTTT.

The chain joins TRBV29-1 to TRBJ1-5, with 9 bases aligning to TRBD1. Germline-derived CDR1 and CDR2 are SQVTM and ANQGSEA. V was pared by 6 bases and J by 5 bases, with 5 bases of the junction left unmatched. The CDR3 runs to 13 residues. CDR3 bases: TGCAGCGTCGCCACAGGGGGCGATCAGCCCCAGCATTTT. Encoded protein: CSVATGGDQPQHF. The variable domain in full, with the rest retrieved from reference TRBV29-1 and TRBJ1-5, is SAVISQKPSRDICQRGTSLTIQCQVDSQVTMMFWYRQQPGQSLTLIATANQGSEATYESGFVIDKFPISRPNLTFSTLTVSNMSPEDSSIYLCSVATGGDQPQHFGDGTRLSIL.

The rearrangement links TRBV27 to TRBJ2-1; perhaps TRBD2 as D (5 bases). V gave up 10 bases and J gave up 7 bases, with 20 bases separating them. The CDR3 runs to 14 residues. From germline, CDR1 is MNHEY and CDR2 SMNVEV (reference sequence). This CDR3 reads CATGLRTLGNEQFF. The CDR3 DNA reads TGTGCCACTGGACTTCGCACCCTCGGGAATGAGCAGTTCTTC.

The chain employs TRBV10-3 and TRBJ1-1; D is unresolved. Germline lookup yields CDR1 ENHRY and CDR2 SYGVKD. CDR3 length equals 12 residues. The V and J ends lost 5 bases and 4 bases respectively, with 8 bases between them. CDR3 amino acids: CAISSGVTEAFF. The CDR3 DNA is TGTGCCATCAGTTCCGGGGTCACTGAAGCTTTCTTT.

The V and J genes are TRBV14 and TRBJ2-1; 11 nucleotides agree with TRBD2. Germline V gives CDR1 SGHDN, CDR2 FVKESK. The CDR3 loop spans 15 amino acids. The trim removed 5 bases at V and 7 bases at J, leaving 7 bases unmatched. In DNA form, the CDR3 reads TGTGCCAGCAGCTTAGGGACTAGCGGATGGAATGAGCAGTTCTTC. It codes for CASSLGTSGWNEQFF.